This passage covers 5 T cell receptor beta chains from one sample sequenced in a study of Graves' ophthalmopathy and Graves' hyperthyroidism. RNA transcripts provided the template for amplifying TCR beta CDR3 regions. RT-PCR was first run with HTBI primers, then multiplex PCR in a second round. TCRdb re-derived calls from the multiplex PCR reads in MiXCR, one entry per CDR3 protein. The data hold 620,000 or so distinct CDR3 sequences, with over 20% observed a single time. Material for sequencing was peripheral blood. These receptors all come from a woman aged 18-35 years with stable Graves' hyperthyroidism. Some clones in this sample may be carry-over from other donors' samples.

This clonotype was seen many times. V is TRBV12-5 and J is TRBJ2-2; D gene ambiguous. The CDR3 sequence is 17 residues long. Germline V gene lookup returns CDR1 LGHNT and CDR2 FRNRAP. V gave up 1 base and J gave up 4 bases, with 16 bases separating them. CDR3 DNA: TGTGCTAGTGGTTTGGGAGGTGTCTGGGCGGCCACCGGGGAGCTGTTTTTT. Translating gives CASGLGGVWAATGELFF.

This clonotype was picked up many times. The chain joins TRBV6-5 to TRBJ1-2; 8 bases are shared with TRBD1. From germline, CDR1 is MNHEY and CDR2 SVGAGI. The length of the CDR3 is 14 residues. J gave up 4 bases and V 8 bases, and 9 bases lay outside the gene matches. CDR3: CASSRQGSVYGYTF. CDR3 DNA: TGTGCCAGCTCAAGACAGGGGAGTGTCTATGGCTACACCTTC.

This clonotype was counted a few times. CDR3 DNA: TGTGCCAGCAGTGAGTTTAGACAAGAGACCCAGTACTTC. Protein sequence: CASSEFRQETQYF. V gene TRBV2 combines with J gene TRBJ2-5; no definite D call. With 3 bases removed from V and 2 bases from J, the gap between germline ends came to 7 bases. The CDR3 has 13 residues. Germline CDR1 SNHLY, CDR2 FYNNEI. The full variable domain, its missing parts supplied by reference TRBV2 and TRBJ2-5, is EPEVTQTPSHQVTQMGQEVILRCVPISNHLYFYWYRQILGQKVEFLVSFYNNEISEKSEIFDDQFSVERPDGSNFTLKIRSTKLEDSAMYFCASSEFRQETQYFGPGTRLLVL.

This clonotype was seen ten or more times. V and J are TRBV15 and TRBJ2-7, with 16 bases aligning to TRBD2. Germline assignment: CDR1 LNHNV and CDR2 YYDKDF (reference sequence). V lost 1 base to trimming and J lost 3 bases; unmatched junction nucleotides: 9. The CDR3 covers 19 residues. The CDR3 DNA reads TGTGCCACCAGCAGAGCCGGGACTAGCGGGGGGGGCCCCTACTACGAGCAGTACTTC. Protein product: CATSRAGTSGGGPYYEQYF.

There are many counts of this clonotype. This chain joins TRBV9 and TRBJ2-5; 9 bases align to TRBD2. Germline values: CDR1 SGDLS, CDR2 YYNGEE. The CDR3 sequence is 14 residues long. V dropped 2 bases and J dropped 5; count of bases not matched to a gene: 4. The CDR3 spells CASSVGLAHETQYF. The DNA for the CDR3 is TGTGCCAGCAGCGTGGGACTAGCTCACGAGACCCAGTACTTC.